The clone carrying this TCR beta chain was counted at least ten times. Antigen: not known. The observed sequence ends 3 residues before the CDR3 terminus, with the missing tail filled in from the germline J gene. The table came from immunoSEQ multiplex PCR; TCRdb's copy has only in-frame clones and leaves some out. Sampling found roughly 58,000 clones, none seen once. This sample was included in a study of T cell clonality in common variable immunodeficiency. The CDR3 spans 12 residues. Trimming shortened V by 2 bases and J by 4 bases, and 6 bases separated the two germline ends. Per germline, CDR1 SQVTM and CDR2 ANQGSEA. Caucasian heritage predominated among both patients and controls. General study points: Compared with healthy controls, CVID subjects showed increased TCRbeta clonality, mostly in about a third. Patient heterogeneity in the CVID cohort limited correlations between repertoire features and clinical complications. Compared with controls, CVID subjects had fewer shared TCRbeta clones.

This TCR was sampled from a person aged 18 to 75 in good health. J is TRBJ2-1 and V is TRBV29-1; D is unclear. The sequenced sample was peripheral blood mononuclear cells. The CDR3 reads CSVEQTYNEQFF. The CDR3 bases that were read are TGCAGCGTTGAACAGACTTACAATGAG.